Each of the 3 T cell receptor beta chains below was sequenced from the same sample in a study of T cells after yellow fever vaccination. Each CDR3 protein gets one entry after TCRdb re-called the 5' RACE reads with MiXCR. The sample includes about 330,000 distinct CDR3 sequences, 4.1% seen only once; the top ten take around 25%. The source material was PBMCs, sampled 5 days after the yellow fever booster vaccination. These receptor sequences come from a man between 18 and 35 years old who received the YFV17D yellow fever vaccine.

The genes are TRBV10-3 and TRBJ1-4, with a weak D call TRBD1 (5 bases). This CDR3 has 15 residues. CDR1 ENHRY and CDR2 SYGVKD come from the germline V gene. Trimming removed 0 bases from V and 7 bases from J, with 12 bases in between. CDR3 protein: CAISESRGAVEKLFF. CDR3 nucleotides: TGTGCCATCAGTGAGTCGAGAGGGGCTGTTGAAAAACTGTTTTTT.

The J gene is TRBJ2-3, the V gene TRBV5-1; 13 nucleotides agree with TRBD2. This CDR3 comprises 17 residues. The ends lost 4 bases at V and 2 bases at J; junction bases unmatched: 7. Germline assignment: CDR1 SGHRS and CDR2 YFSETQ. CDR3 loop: CASSLGLAGAYTDTQYF. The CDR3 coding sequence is TGCGCCAGCAGCCTAGGACTAGCGGGGGCCTACACAGATACGCAGTATTTT.

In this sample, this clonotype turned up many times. The CDR3 protein is CASSFGRPGNDTQYF. CDR3 DNA sequence: TGTGCCAGCAGTTTTGGCCGGCCAGGCAACGATACGCAGTATTTT. This chain uses TRBV12-3 or TRBV12-4 with TRBJ2-3; D is uncertain. CDR3 length equals 15 residues. V shed 3 bases and J shed 6 bases, with 16 bases lying between them.